A selection of T cell receptor beta chains follows, all from one sample in a study of cytomegalovirus exposure and HLA in healthy donors. Data came from immunoSEQ multiplex PCR; TCRdb stores just in-frame clones and leaves some out. The data show 90,000 to 110,000 clones, approximately 91% seen once. The source material was PBMCs. The source is a woman younger than 30 in good health and CMV-seronegative. The CDR3 runs from the conserved cysteine through the conserved F or W. The order of the fields is D gene, V gene, clone size, J gene, CDR3 DNA, CDR3 protein. The D gene is left open where the match is weak. The size of a clone is reported for some rows only, either as once, few or many, or as a class for expanded clones.

D: .; V: TRBV6-5; size: .; J: TRBJ2-7; DNA: TGTGCCAGCAGTTACGACAGGACCGCGCCGGGGGAGCAGTACTTC; CDR3: CASSYDRTAPGEQYF
D: .; V: TRBV9; size: .; J: TRBJ2-7; DNA: TGTGCCAGCAGCCGACAGGATTCCTACGAGCAGTACTTC; CDR3: CASSRQDSYEQYF
D: .; V: TRBV28; size: .; J: TRBJ2-7; DNA: TGTGCCAGCAGTCGCCGGGACAACTCCTACGAGCAGTACTTC; CDR3: CASSRRDNSYEQYF
D: TRBD1; V: TRBV19; size: .; J: TRBJ2-7; DNA: TGTGCCAGTAGTATTGCTGGACAGGCCTACGAGCAGTACTTC; CDR3: CASSIAGQAYEQYF
D: TRBD2; V: TRBV14; size: .; J: TRBJ2-1; DNA: TGTGCCAGCAGCCTCGGGACTAGCGTATACAATGAGCAGTTCTTC; CDR3: CASSLGTSVYNEQFF
D: .; V: TRBV5-4; size: .; J: TRBJ1-4; DNA: TGTGCCAGCAGCTTGGACCAGGGGTCTAATGAAAAACTGTTTTTT; CDR3: CASSLDQGSNEKLFF
D: TRBD2; V: TRBV10-3; size: .; J: TRBJ2-7; DNA: TGTGCCATCAGTGAGTCTCTAGCGGGAGGGTACGAGCAGTACTTC; CDR3: CAISESLAGGYEQYF
D: TRBD2; V: TRBV6-5; size: .; J: TRBJ2-7; DNA: TGTGCCAGCAGTTACTCGAGCGGGAGGGCTCGGTACGAGCAGTACTTC; CDR3: CASSYSSGRARYEQYF
D: .; V: TRBV5-1; size: .; J: TRBJ2-7; DNA: TGCGCCAGCAGCTTGGGTTCAGCGACCTACGAGCAGTACTTC; CDR3: CASSLGSATYEQYF
D: TRBD2; V: TRBV11-2; size: .; J: TRBJ2-2; DNA: TGTGCCAGCAGCCCCATATCGGGGAGGGCCGGGGAGCTGTTTTTT; CDR3: CASSPISGRAGELFF
D: .; V: TRBV5-1; size: .; J: TRBJ2-7; DNA: TGCGCCAGCGCTCGGGCAGGGTATCAGTCCTACGAGCAGTACTTC; CDR3: CASARAGYQSYEQYF
D: TRBD2; V: TRBV10-2; size: .; J: TRBJ2-7; DNA: TGCGCCAGCAGTGAGTTAGGACTAGCGGGAGATGTCACCTACGAGCAGTACTTC; CDR3: CASSELGLAGDVTYEQYF
D: .; V: TRBV19; size: .; J: TRBJ1-5; DNA: TGTGCCAGTAGCCCAGGGTGGGCTAGCAATCAGCCCCAGCATTTT; CDR3: CASSPGWASNQPQHF
D: TRBD1; V: TRBV28; size: .; J: TRBJ1-2; DNA: TGTGCCAGCAGTCCGGGACAGGGCGTCTATGGCTACACCTTC; CDR3: CASSPGQGVYGYTF
D: .; V: TRBV7-2; size: few; J: TRBJ2-7; DNA: TGTGCCAGCAGCTTAGGTGGGACTGGTGCCTACGAGCAGTACTTC; CDR3: CASSLGGTGAYEQYF
D: .; V: TRBV5-1; size: .; J: TRBJ1-1; DNA: TGCGCCAGCAGCTTGGAGGGAGCTGGGGAAGCTTTCTTT; CDR3: CASSLEGAGEAFF
D: TRBD1; V: TRBV5-1; size: few; J: TRBJ2-7; DNA: TGCGCCAGCAGCCCCGGGACAGACGCTCCGTACGAGCAGTACTTC; CDR3: CASSPGTDAPYEQYF
D: .; V: TRBV6-1; size: .; J: TRBJ1-1; DNA: TGTGCCAGCAGCGAAACTGTTCCTAAGGGGGACACTGAAGCTTTCTTT; CDR3: CASSETVPKGDTEAFF
D: TRBD1; V: TRBV27; size: .; J: TRBJ1-1; DNA: TGTGCCAGCAGTTCTGAGGGGGCTTCTGAAGCTTTCTTT; CDR3: CASSSEGASEAFF
D: TRBD2; V: TRBV4-3; size: .; J: TRBJ2-3; DNA: TGCGCCAGCAGCCAAATTCGGGCTAGCGGGTCCCCAGATACGCAGTATTTT; CDR3: CASSQIRASGSPDTQYF
D: .; V: TRBV19; size: .; J: TRBJ2-2; DNA: TGTGCCAGTAGTCGTGACAGAAACACCGGGGAGCTGTTTTTT; CDR3: CASSRDRNTGELFF
D: .; V: TRBV5-1; size: .; J: TRBJ1-2; DNA: TGCGCCAGCAGCCTGGCCCCCAGGGATGTTGGCTACACCTTC; CDR3: CASSLAPRDVGYTF
D: .; V: TRBV7-3; size: .; J: TRBJ2-2; DNA: TGTGCCAGCAGCCCACAGGGGGGGCGGAACACCGGGGAGCTGTTTTTT; CDR3: CASSPQGGRNTGELFF
D: .; V: TRBV7-2; size: .; J: TRBJ2-5; DNA: TGTGCCAGCAGTCAAAAAGAGACCCAGTACTTC; CDR3: CASSQKETQYF
D: TRBD1; V: TRBV5-1; size: .; J: TRBJ1-1; DNA: TGCGCCAGCAGCTTGTACGGACAGGGAAGATACACTGAAGCTTTCTTT; CDR3: CASSLYGQGRYTEAFF
D: TRBD2; V: TRBV5-1; size: .; J: TRBJ2-1; DNA: TGCGCCAGCAGCGGAGGGGGCCAGCGGGGGGCCGGTGAGCAGTTCTTC; CDR3: CASSGGGQRGAGEQFF
D: TRBD2; V: TRBV7-2; size: .; J: TRBJ2-1; DNA: TGTGCCAGCAGTCGGACTAGCGGGAGGAGCTCCTACAATGAGCAGTTCTTC; CDR3: CASSRTSGRSSYNEQFF
D: TRBD2; V: TRBV15; size: .; J: TRBJ2-5; DNA: TGTGCCACCAGCAACCCTACCGGGACTAGTAGGCAGACCCAGTACTTC; CDR3: CATSNPTGTSRQTQYF
D: TRBD2; V: TRBV6-5; size: .; J: TRBJ2-1; DNA: TGTGCCAGCAGTAGGACTAGTTTTTGGGGCAATGAGCAGTTCTTC; CDR3: CASSRTSFWGNEQFF
D: TRBD1; V: TRBV7-9; size: .; J: TRBJ2-5; DNA: TGTGCCAGCAGCTTAGGAGGGGGATGGGGACAGCAAGAGACCCAGTACTTC; CDR3: CASSLGGGWGQQETQYF
D: .; V: TRBV4-2; size: .; J: TRBJ2-3; DNA: TGTGCCAGCAGCCAACTGCCCCGAGCAGATACGCAGTATTTT; CDR3: CASSQLPRADTQYF
D: .; V: TRBV5-1; size: .; J: TRBJ1-3; DNA: TGCGCCAGCAGCTTGGGGGCAGGCGACTCTGGAAACACCATATATTTT; CDR3: CASSLGAGDSGNTIYF
D: TRBD2; V: TRBV7-2; size: .; J: TRBJ2-1; DNA: TGTGCCAGCAGCTTACTAGCGGGCTCCTACAATGAGCAGTTCTTC; CDR3: CASSLLAGSYNEQFF
D: TRBD2; V: TRBV4-1; size: .; J: TRBJ2-5; DNA: TGCGCCAGCAGACCTTTAGCGGGAGGCGGGGAGACCCAGTACTTC; CDR3: CASRPLAGGGETQYF
D: TRBD2; V: TRBV4-2; size: .; J: TRBJ2-2; DNA: TGTGCCAGCAGCCAAGACCTAGCGGGGGGGACCGGGGAGCTGTTTTTT; CDR3: CASSQDLAGGTGELFF
D: .; V: TRBV29-1; size: .; J: TRBJ1-2; DNA: TGCAGCCAAGGGGGGGAGGATTATGACTATGGCTACACCTTC; CDR3: CSQGGEDYDYGYTF